This entry features one T cell receptor (beta chain) sequence. The antigen is unknown. These data come from a study of graft-versus-host responses after intestinal transplantation. Study overall: Every recipient had anti-thymocyte globulin induction and around 3 years of tacrolimus plus steroids. Notes on the study in general: Patients who carried graft-donor T cell macrochimerism also had high graft-versus-host to host-versus-graft clonal ratios in their allografts. Early post-transplant declines in HvG were associated with peak levels of circulating GvH clones. GvH clonotypes were identified within recipient marrow, with a subset emerging first in ileum or blood.

Method: immunoSEQ multiplex PCR; TCRdb's copy keeps in-frame clones and lacks some. The repertoire holds more than 100,000 clones, with around 95% as singletons. The germline V gene encodes CDR1 LGHNT and CDR2 FRNRAP. CDR3 length: 16 residues. V lost 1 base to trimming and J lost 2 bases; unmatched junction nucleotides: 0. Sequenced here: unstimulated CD8+ T cells sorted from spleen or lymph node cells, sampled before intestinal transplant. The V gene is TRBV12-5, the J gene TRBJ2-2, with TRBD1 matching over 11 bases. The receptor was isolated from a human donor who received an intestinal transplant. The CDR3, as DNA: TGTGCTAGTGGTTTGGGGACAGGGGGCAACACCGGGGAGCTGTTTTTT. Its protein product is CASGLGTGGNTGELFF.